The sequence of this TCR beta chain was determined in a study of cytomegalovirus exposure and HLA in healthy donors. Study information: There were 350 to 400 genotyped donors. Of these, 75% to 90% fell in the genetic ancestry cluster associated with self-reported Caucasian donors. Study-wide results and caveats: For TCR beta chains, V- and J-gene trimming was later linked to a missense DCLRE1C variant. An analysis that was carried out later associated 15,000 to 20,000 TCR beta sequences with HLA alleles at 0.05 false discovery rate. An analysis that came later showed most CMV-associated TCR beta chains appearing HLA-restricted.

This clone was seen more than once but under ten times. What it binds is not known. The PCR was carried out with 60 Vbeta primers and 13 Jbeta primers. Method: immunoSEQ multiplex PCR; TCRdb's copy keeps in-frame clones and lacks some. The table records about 270,000 clones, roughly two thirds of them present only once. The germline V and J ends were trimmed by 0 bases and 5 bases, with 10 bases remaining between them. Germline assignment: CDR1 MNHEY and CDR2 SVGAGI. This CDR3 spans 14 amino acids. The chain carries TRBV6-5 and TRBJ1-1; no clear D. The clonotype originates from a female donor in good health and CMV-seronegative. Material for sequencing was PBMCs. This CDR3 is CASSYSVSATEAFF. Here the CDR3 DNA reads TGTGCCAGCAGTTACTCGGTCAGCGCGACTGAAGCTTTCTTT.